This T cell receptor (beta chain) appears in the sequencing data of a study of blood T cell repertoires in COVID-19. For the study at large: Donors in the United States, Italy and Spain gave samples during acute or convalescent COVID-19. T cells, B-cell-depleted T cells, or PBMCs supplied cDNA or gDNA.

Per the original methods: Reference gene primer amplification gave nucleated cell count estimates. TCRdb's table, derived via immunoSEQ multiplex PCR, lists solely in-frame clones and lacks some. D and trimming were read from the DNA, whereas the V and J calls and clone size are those reported in that table. This sample carries over 10,000 clones, about 89% of them seen once, and the ten largest clones take under 25%. The germline V gene has CDR1 SGDLS and CDR2 YYNGEE. Trimming left V 0 bases short and J 4 bases short, with 7 bases between. CDR3 size: 13 residues. The gene calls are TRBV9 and TRBJ1-2; D remains unclear. Input material: peripheral blood. This sequence originates from a woman aged 55 to 70 with active COVID-19. As DNA, the CDR3 is TGTGCCAGCAGCGTAGGATCCGGCTATGGCTACACCTTC. Protein product: CASSVGSGYGYTF.